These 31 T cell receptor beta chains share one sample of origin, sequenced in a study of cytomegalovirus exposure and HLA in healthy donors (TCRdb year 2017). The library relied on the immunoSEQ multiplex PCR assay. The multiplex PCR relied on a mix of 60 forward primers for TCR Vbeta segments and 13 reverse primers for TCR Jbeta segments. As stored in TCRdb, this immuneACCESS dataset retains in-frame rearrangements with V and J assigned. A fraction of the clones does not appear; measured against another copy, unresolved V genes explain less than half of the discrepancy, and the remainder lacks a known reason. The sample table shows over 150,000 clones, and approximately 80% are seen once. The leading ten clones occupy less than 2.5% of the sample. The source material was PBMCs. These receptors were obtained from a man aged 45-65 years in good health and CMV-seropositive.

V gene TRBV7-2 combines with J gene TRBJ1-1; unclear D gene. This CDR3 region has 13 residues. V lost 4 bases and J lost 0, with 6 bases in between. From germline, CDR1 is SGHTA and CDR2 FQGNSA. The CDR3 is CASSSTVNTEAFF. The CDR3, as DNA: TGTGCCAGCAGCTCCACGGTGAACACTGAAGCTTTCTTT.

CDR3 nucleotides: TGCGCCAGCAGCTTGGCCCGAGCGGGGGGCGACGAGACCCAGTACTTC. Protein: CASSLARAGGDETQYF. V gene TRBV5-1 combines with J gene TRBJ2-5; 9 positions match TRBD2. V shed 0 bases, J shed 5 bases, and the junction held 8 bases outside the gene matches. The CDR3 has 16 amino acids. The germline CDR1 and CDR2 sequences are SGHRS and YFSETQ.

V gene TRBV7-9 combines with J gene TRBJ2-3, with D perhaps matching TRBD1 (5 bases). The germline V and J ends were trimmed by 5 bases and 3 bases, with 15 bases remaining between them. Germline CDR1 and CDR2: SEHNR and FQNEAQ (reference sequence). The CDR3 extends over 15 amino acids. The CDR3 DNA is TGTGCCAGCAGCCCGAAAAGAAGACAGACAGATACGCAGTATTTT. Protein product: CASSPKRRQTDTQYF.

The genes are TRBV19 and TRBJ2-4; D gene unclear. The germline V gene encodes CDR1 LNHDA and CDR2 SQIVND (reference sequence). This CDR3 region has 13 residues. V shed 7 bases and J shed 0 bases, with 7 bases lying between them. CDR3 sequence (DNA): TGTGCCAGTACCGGGTTAGCCAAAAACATTCAGTACTTC. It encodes CASTGLAKNIQYF.

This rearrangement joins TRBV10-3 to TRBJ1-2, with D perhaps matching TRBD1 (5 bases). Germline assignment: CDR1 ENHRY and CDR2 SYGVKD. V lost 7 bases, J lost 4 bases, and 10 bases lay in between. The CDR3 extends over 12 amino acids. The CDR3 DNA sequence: TGTGCCATCACTAATACAGGCTATGGCTACACCTTC. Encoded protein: CAITNTGYGYTF.

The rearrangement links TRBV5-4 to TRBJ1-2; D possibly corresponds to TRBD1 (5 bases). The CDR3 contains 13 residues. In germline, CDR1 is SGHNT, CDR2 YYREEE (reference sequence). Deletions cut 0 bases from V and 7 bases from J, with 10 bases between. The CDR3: CASSLAGDSGYTF. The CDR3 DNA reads TGTGCCAGCAGCTTGGCTGGGGACTCTGGCTACACCTTC.

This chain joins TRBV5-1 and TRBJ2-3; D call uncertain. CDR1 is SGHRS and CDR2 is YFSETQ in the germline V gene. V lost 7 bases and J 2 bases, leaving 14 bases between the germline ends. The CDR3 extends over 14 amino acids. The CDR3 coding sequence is TGCGCCAGCTCCCCCTCGGTTATCACAGATACGCAGTATTTT. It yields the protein CASSPSVITDTQYF. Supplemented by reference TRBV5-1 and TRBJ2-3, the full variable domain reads KAGVTQTPRYLIKTRGQQVTLSCSPISGHRSVSWYQQTPGQGLQFLFEYFSETQRNKGNFPGRFSGRQFSNSRSEMNVSTLELGDSALYLCASSPSVITDTQYFGPGTRLTVL.

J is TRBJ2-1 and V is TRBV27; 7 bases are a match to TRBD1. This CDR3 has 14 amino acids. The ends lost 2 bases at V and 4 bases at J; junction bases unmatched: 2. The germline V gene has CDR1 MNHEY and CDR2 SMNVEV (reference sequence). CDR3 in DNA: TGTGCCAGCAGTTTAACAGGGGTTTACAATGAGCAGTTCTTC. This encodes CASSLTGVYNEQFF.

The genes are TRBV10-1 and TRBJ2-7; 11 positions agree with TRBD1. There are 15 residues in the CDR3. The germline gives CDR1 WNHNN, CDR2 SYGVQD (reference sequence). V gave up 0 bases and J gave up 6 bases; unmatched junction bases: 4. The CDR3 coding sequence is TGCGCCAGCAGTGAGTCTTGGACAGGGGGCGGCGAGCAGTACTTC. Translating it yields CASSESWTGGGEQYF.

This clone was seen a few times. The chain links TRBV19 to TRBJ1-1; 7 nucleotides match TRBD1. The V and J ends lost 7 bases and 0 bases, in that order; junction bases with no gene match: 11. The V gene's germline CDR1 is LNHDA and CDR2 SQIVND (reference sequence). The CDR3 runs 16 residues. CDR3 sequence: CASTRTDRIMNTEAFF. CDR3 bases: TGTGCCAGTACCAGAACGGACAGGATCATGAACACTGAAGCTTTCTTT. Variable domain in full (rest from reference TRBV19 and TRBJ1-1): DGGITQSPKYLFRKEGQNVTLSCEQNLNHDAMYWYRQDPGQGLRLIYYSQIVNDFQKGDIAEGYSVSREKKESFPLTVTSAQKNPTAFYLCASTRTDRIMNTEAFFGQGTRLTVV.

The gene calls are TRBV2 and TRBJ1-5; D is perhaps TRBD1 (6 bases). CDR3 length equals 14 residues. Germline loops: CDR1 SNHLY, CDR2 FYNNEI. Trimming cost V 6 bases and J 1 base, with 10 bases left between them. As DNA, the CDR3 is TGTGCCAGCAGCTTGGACAGAAGCAATCAGCCCCAGCATTTT. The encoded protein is CASSLDRSNQPQHF. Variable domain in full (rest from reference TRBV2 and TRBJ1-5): EPEVTQTPSHQVTQMGQEVILRCVPISNHLYFYWYRQILGQKVEFLVSFYNNEISEKSEIFDDQFSVERPDGSNFTLKIRSTKLEDSAMYFCASSLDRSNQPQHFGDGTRLSIL.

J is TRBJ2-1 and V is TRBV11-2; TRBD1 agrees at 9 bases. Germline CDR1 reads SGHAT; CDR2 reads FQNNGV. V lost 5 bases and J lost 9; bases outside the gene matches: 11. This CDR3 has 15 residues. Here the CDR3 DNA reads TGTGCCAGCAGCCCAAGTCCGGGACAGGGCACTGAGCAGTTCTTC. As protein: CASSPSPGQGTEQFF.

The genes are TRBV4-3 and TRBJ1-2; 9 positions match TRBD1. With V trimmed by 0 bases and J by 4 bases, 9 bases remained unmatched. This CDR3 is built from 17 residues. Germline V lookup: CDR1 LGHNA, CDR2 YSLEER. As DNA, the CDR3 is TGCGCCAGCAGCCAAGATAGTTTGGGGACAGGGCCCTATGGCTACACCTTC. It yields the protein CASSQDSLGTGPYGYTF.

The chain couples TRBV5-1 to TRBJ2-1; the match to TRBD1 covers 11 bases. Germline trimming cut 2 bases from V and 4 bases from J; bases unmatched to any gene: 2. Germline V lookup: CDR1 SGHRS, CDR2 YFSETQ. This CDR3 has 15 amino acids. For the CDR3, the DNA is TGCGCCAGCAGCTTCCGGGACAGGGGGTACAATGAGCAGTTCTTC. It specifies CASSFRDRGYNEQFF.

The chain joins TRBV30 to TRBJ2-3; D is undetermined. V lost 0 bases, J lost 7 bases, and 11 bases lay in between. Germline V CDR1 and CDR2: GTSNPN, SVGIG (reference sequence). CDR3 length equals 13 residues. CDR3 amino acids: CAWSVRNSYTQYF. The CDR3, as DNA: TGTGCCTGGAGTGTACGAAACTCCTATACGCAGTATTTT.

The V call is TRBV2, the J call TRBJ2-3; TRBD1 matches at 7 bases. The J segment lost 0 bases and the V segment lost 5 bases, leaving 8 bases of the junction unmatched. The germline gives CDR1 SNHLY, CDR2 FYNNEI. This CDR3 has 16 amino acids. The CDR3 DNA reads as TGTGCCAGCAGTTCCCCAGGGGGTGTTAGCACAGATACGCAGTATTTT. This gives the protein CASSSPGGVSTDTQYF.

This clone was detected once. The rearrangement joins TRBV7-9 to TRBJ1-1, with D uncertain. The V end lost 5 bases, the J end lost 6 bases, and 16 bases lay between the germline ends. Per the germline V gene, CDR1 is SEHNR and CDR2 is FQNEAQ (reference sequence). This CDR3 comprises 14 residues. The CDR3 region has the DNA TGTGCCAGCAGCCGGCCCCAGAGGCGGGCTGAAGCTTTCTTT. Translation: CASSRPQRRAEAFF. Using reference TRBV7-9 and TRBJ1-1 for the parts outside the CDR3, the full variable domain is DTGVSQNPRHKITKRGQNVTFRCDPISEHNRLYWYRQTLGQGPEFLTYFQNEAQLEKSRLLSDRFSAERPKGSFSTLEIQRTEQGDSAMYLCASSRPQRRAEAFFGQGTRLTVV.

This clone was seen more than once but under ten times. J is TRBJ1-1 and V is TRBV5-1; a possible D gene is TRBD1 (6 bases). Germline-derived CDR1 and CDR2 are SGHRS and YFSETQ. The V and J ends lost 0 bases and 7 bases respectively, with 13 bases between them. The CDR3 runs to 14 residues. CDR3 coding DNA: TGCGCCAGCAGCTTGGAAGGGGGGAGGGGTGAAGCTTTCTTT. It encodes CASSLEGGRGEAFF.

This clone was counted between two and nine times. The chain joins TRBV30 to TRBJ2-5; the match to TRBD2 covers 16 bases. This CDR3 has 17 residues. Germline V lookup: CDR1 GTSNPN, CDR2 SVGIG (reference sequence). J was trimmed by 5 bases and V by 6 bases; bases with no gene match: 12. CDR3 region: CACHTPGLAGGLETQYF. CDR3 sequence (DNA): TGTGCCTGCCATACGCCGGGACTAGCGGGGGGGCTCGAGACCCAGTACTTC.

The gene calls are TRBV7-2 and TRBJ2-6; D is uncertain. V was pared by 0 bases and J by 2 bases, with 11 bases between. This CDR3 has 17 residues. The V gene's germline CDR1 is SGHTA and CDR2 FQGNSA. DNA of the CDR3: TGTGCCAGCAGCTTAGCGCTTCGGTCAACTGGGGCCAACGTCCTGACTTTC. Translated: CASSLALRSTGANVLTF.

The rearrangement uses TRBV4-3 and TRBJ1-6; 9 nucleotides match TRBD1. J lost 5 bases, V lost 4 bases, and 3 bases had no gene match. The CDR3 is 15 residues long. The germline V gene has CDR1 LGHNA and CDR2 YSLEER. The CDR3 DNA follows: TGCGCCAGCAGCCGTTGGACAGGGGATAATTCACCCCTCCACTTT. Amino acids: CASSRWTGDNSPLHF.

The CDR3, as DNA: TGCAGTGCTGCCGAGGGTGAGACCCAGTACTTC. Protein product: CSAAEGETQYF. The J gene is TRBJ2-5, the V gene TRBV20-1, with a possible D match to TRBD2 (5 bases). The CDR3 runs to 11 residues. The V gene lost 5 bases and the J gene lost 5 bases, with 9 bases spanning the gap. Germline V CDR1 and CDR2: DFQATT, SNEGSKA (reference sequence).

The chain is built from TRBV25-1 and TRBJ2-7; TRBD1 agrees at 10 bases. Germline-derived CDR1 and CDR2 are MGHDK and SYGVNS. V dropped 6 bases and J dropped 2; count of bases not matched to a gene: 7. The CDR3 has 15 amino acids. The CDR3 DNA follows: TGTGCCAGCAGGATAGGACAGGGGGGGACCTACGAGCAGTACTTC. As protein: CASRIGQGGTYEQYF.

The CDR3 DNA sequence: TGCGCCAGCAGTCTTCAGGACAATGAGCAGTTCTTC. Translation gives CASSLQDNEQFF. The rearrangement joins TRBV5-1 to TRBJ2-1; D gene unclear. The length of the CDR3 is 12 residues. Between the trimmed V and J ends, which lost 5 bases and 5 bases, there was a span of 8 bases. Germline lookup yields CDR1 SGHRS and CDR2 YFSETQ. The variable domain in full, completed from reference TRBV5-1 and TRBJ2-1, reads KAGVTQTPRYLIKTRGQQVTLSCSPISGHRSVSWYQQTPGQGLQFLFEYFSETQRNKGNFPGRFSGRQFSNSRSEMNVSTLELGDSALYLCASSLQDNEQFFGPGTRLTVL.

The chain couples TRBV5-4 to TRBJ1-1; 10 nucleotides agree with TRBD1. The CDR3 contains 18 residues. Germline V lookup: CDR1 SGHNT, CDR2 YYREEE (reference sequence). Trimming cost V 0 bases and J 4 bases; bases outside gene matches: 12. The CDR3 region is CASSLDSIGTGARTEAFF. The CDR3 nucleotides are TGTGCCAGCAGCTTGGACAGTATCGGGACAGGGGCGCGCACTGAAGCTTTCTTT.

DNA for the CDR3: TGTGCCAGCAGCCTGACAGGGACATATGGCTACACCTTC. Its translation: CASSLTGTYGYTF. The J gene is TRBJ1-2, the V gene TRBV11-2; TRBD1 agrees at 7 bases. Trimming cost V 5 bases and J 5 bases; bases outside gene matches: 5. The V gene's germline CDR1 is SGHAT and CDR2 FQNNGV. CDR3 length: 13 amino acids.

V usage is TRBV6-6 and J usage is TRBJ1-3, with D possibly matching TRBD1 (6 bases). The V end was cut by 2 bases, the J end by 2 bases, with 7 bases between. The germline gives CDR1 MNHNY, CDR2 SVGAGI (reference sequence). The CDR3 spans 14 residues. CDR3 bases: TGTGCCAGCAGTTACGAGGGGGCTGGAAACACCATATATTTT. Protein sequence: CASSYEGAGNTIYF.

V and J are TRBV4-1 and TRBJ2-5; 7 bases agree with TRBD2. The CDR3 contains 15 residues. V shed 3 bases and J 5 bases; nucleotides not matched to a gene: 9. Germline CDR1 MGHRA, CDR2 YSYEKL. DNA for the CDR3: TGCGCCAGCAGCCAGGCGGGGGTATCGACGGAGACCCAGTACTTC. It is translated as CASSQAGVSTETQYF.

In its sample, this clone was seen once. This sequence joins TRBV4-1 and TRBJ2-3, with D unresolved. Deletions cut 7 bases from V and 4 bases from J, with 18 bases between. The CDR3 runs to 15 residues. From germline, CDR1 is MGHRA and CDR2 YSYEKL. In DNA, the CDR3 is TGCGCCAGCAAGCGTAGCATCGCAGAGGCAGATACGCAGTATTTT. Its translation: CASKRSIAEADTQYF.

The CDR3 DNA sequence: TGTGCGGCCAGGGTGGCTAACTATGGCTACACCTTC. This translates into CAARVANYGYTF. This chain uses TRBV7-9 with TRBJ1-2, with D possibly being TRBD1 (5 bases). CDR3 length: 12 residues. CDR1 and CDR2 (germline): SEHNR, FQNEAQ (reference sequence).

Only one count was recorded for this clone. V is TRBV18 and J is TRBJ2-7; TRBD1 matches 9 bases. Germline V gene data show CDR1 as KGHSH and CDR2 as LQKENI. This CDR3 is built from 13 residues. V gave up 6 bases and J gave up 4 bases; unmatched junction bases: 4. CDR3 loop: CASSRDRAYEQYF. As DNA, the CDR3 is TGTGCCAGCTCCCGGGACAGGGCTTACGAGCAGTACTTC.